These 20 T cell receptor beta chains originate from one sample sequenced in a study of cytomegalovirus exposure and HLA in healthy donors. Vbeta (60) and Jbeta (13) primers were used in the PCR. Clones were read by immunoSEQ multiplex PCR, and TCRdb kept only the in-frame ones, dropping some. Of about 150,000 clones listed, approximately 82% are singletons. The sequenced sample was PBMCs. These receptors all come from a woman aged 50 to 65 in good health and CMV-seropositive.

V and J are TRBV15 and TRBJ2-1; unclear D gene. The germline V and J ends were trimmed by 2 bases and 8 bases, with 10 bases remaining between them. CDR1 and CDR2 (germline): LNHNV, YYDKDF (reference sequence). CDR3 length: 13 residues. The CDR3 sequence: CATSRRSADEQFF. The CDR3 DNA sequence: TGTGCCACCAGCAGAAGAAGCGCAGATGAGCAGTTCTTC.

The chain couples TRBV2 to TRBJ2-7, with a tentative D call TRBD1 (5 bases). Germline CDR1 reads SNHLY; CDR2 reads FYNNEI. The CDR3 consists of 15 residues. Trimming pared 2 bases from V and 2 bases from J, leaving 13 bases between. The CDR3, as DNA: TGTGCCAGCAGTGAATTAAAGGGGCCGACCTACGAGCAGTACTTC. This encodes CASSELKGPTYEQYF.

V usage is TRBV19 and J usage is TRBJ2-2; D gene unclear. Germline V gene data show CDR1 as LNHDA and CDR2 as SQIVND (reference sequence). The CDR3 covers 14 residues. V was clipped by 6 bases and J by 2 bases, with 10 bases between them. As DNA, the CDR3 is TGTGCCAGTAGCGCACACAGAAACACCGGGGAGCTGTTTTTT. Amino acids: CASSAHRNTGELFF.

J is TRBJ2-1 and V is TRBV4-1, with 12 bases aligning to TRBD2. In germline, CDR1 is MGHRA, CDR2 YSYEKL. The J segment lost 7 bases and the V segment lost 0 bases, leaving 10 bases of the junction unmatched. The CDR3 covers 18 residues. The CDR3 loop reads CASSQDRASGGAHNEQFF. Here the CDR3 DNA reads TGCGCCAGCAGCCAAGATCGTGCTAGCGGGGGGGCCCATAATGAGCAGTTCTTC.

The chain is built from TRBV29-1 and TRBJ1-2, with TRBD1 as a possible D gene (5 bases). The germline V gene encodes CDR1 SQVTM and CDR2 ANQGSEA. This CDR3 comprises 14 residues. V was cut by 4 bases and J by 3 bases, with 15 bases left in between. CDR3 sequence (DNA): TGCAGCGTTGGCAGGGATAAAGAAGACTATGGCTACACCTTC. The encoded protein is CSVGRDKEDYGYTF.

The CDR3 bases are TGTGCCAGCAGCTTAAAGGCAGGGTATGGCTACACCTTC. This encodes CASSLKAGYGYTF. This chain connects TRBV7-8 to TRBJ1-2; possible D gene TRBD1, 5 bases. Germline values: CDR1 SGHVS, CDR2 FQNEAQ. Between the trimmed V and J ends, which lost 2 bases and 5 bases, there was a span of 9 bases. The CDR3 has 13 amino acids.

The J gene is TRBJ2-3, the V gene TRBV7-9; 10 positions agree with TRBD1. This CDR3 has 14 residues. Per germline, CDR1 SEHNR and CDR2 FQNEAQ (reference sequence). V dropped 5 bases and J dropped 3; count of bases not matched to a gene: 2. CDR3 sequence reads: CASSLGQGTDTQYF. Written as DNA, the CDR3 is TGTGCCAGCAGCCTGGGACAGGGGACAGATACGCAGTATTTT.

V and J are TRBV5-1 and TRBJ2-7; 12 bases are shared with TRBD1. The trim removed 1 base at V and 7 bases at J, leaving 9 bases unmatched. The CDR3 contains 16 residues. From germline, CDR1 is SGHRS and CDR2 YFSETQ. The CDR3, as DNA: TGCGCCAGCAGCTTGAACCCGGGACAGGGGGCTAGGGAGCAGTACTTC. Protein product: CASSLNPGQGAREQYF.

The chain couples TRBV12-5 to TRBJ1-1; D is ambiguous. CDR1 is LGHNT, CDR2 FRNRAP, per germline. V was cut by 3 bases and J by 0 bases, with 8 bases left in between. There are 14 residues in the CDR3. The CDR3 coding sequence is TGTGCTAGTGGTTTCGGGTTGTTGAACACTGAAGCTTTCTTT. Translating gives CASGFGLLNTEAFF.

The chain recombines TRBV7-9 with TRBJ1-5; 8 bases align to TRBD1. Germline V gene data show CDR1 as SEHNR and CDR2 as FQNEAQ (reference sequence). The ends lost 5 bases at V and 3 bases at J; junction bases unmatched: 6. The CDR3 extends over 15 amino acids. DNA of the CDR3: TGTGCCAGCAGCCTCTCGACAGGGGTCAATCAGCCCCAGCATTTT. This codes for CASSLSTGVNQPQHF.

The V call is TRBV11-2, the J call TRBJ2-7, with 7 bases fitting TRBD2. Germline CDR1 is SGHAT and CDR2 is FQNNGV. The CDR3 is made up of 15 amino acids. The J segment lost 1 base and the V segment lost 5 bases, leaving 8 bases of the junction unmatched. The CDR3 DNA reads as TGTGCCAGCAGCGAATCTAGCGGTGCGTCCTACGAGCAGTACTTC. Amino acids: CASSESSGASYEQYF. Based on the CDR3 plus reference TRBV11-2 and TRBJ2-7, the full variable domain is EAGVAQSPRYKIIEKRQSVAFWCNPISGHATLYWYQQILGQGPKLLIQFQNNGVVDDSQLPKDRFSAERLKGVDSTLKIQPAKLEDSAVYLCASSESSGASYEQYFGPGTRLTVT.

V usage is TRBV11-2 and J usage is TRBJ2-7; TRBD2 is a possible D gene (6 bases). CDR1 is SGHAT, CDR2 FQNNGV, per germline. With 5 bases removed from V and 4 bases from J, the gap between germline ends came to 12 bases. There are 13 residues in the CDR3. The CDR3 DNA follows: TGTGCCAGCAGCCCTCGGGAGCCATACGAGCAGTACTTC. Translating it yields CASSPREPYEQYF.

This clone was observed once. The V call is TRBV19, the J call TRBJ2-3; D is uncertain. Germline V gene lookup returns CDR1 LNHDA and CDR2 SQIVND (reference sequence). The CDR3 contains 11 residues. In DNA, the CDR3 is TGTGCGTCAAAGGCCAGGGATACGCAGTATTTT. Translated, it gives CASKARDTQYF.

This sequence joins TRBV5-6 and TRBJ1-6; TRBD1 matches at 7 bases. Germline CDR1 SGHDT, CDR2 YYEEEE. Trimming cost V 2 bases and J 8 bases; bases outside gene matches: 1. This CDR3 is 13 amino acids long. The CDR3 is CASSFTGDSPLHF. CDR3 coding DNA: TGTGCCAGCAGCTTCACAGGGGATTCACCCCTCCACTTT.

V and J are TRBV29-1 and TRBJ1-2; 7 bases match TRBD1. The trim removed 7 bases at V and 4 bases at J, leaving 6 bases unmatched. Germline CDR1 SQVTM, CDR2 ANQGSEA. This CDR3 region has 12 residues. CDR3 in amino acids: CSADDRVYGYTF. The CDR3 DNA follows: TGCAGCGCTGACGACAGGGTCTATGGCTACACCTTC.

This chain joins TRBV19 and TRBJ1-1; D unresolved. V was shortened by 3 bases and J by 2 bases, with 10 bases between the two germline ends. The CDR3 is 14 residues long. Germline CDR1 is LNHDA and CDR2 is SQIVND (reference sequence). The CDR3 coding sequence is TGTGCCAGTAGTATTGCGACATTTAACACTGAAGCTTTCTTT. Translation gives CASSIATFNTEAFF.

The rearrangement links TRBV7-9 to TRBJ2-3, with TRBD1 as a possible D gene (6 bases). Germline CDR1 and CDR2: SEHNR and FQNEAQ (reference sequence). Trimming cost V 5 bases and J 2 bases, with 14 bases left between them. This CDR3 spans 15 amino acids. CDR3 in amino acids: CASSARDKDTDTQYF. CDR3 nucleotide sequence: TGTGCCAGCAGCGCCCGGGACAAAGACACAGATACGCAGTATTTT.

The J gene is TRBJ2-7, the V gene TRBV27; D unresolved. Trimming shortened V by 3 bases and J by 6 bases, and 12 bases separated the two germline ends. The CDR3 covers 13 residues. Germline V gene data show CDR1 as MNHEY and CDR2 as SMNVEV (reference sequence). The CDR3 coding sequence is TGTGCCAGCAGTTTTTCTCGGTTTGGCGAGCAGTACTTC. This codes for CASSFSRFGEQYF.

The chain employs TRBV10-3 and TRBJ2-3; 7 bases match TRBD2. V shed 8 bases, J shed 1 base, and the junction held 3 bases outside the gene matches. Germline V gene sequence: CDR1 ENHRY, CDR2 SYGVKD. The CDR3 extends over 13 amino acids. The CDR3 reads CAIARGGTDTQYF. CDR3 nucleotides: TGTGCCATCGCACGGGGGGGCACAGATACGCAGTATTTT.

The CDR3 sequence: CAWSDIGGEQYF. The DNA for the CDR3 is TGTGCCTGGAGTGACATAGGGGGCGAGCAGTACTTC. This chain connects TRBV30 to TRBJ2-7; weak D call: TRBD1 (6 bases). V gave up 1 base and J gave up 6 bases, with 10 bases separating them. Germline assignment: CDR1 GTSNPN and CDR2 SVGIG (reference sequence). The CDR3 length is 12 residues. Together with reference TRBV30 and TRBJ2-7, the CDR3 gives the full variable domain: SQTIHQWPATLVQPVGSPLSLECTVEGTSNPNLYWYRQAAGRGLQLLFYSVGIGQISSEVPQNLSASRPQDRQFILSSKKLLLSDSGFYLCAWSDIGGEQYFGPGTRLTVT.